The 27 T cell receptor beta chains below were found in one sample sequenced in a study of blood T cell repertoires in COVID-19. Repertoires were generated with immunoSEQ multiplex PCR, while TCRdb's copy carries only in-frame clones and drops some. Here the sample spans 150,000 to 200,000 clones, 65% to 85% being singletons. The sequenced material came from peripheral blood. All receptors derive from a human donor with acute or convalescent COVID-19. The donor label of this sample is uncertain.

The V gene is TRBV5-4, the J gene TRBJ2-5, with 8 bases fitting TRBD1. Germline assignment: CDR1 SGHNT and CDR2 YYREEE (reference sequence). This CDR3 has 13 amino acids. V dropped 2 bases and J dropped 4; count of bases not matched to a gene: 1. Written as DNA, the CDR3 is TGTGCCAGCAGCTTTGACAGGGGAGAGACCCAGTACTTC. It yields the protein CASSFDRGETQYF.

A few counts support this clone. The rearrangement joins TRBV7-9 to TRBJ2-7; tentatively, D is TRBD1 (5 bases). This CDR3 spans 14 amino acids. Trimming pared 5 bases from V and 1 base from J, leaving 12 bases between. CDR1 and CDR2 from the germline V gene are SEHNR and FQNEAQ (reference sequence). CDR3 in amino acids: CASSPETVSYEQYF. CDR3 DNA sequence: TGTGCCAGCAGCCCCGAGACAGTGTCCTACGAGCAGTACTTC.

The genes are TRBV10-3 and TRBJ1-2, with 12 bases that match TRBD1. The V and J ends lost 11 bases and 4 bases, in that order; junction bases with no gene match: 5. Germline values: CDR1 ENHRY, CDR2 SYGVKD. CDR3 length: 13 amino acids. The CDR3 DNA reads as TGTGCCTCCGGGGGACAGGGGGCCTATGGCTACACCTTC. This gives the protein CASGGQGAYGYTF.

The J gene is TRBJ1-1, the V gene TRBV9; tentatively, D is TRBD1 (5 bases). The CDR3 length is 15 residues. The V end lost 2 bases, the J end lost 1 base, and 12 bases lay between the germline ends. Germline values: CDR1 SGDLS, CDR2 YYNGEE. Written as DNA, the CDR3 is TGTGCCAGCAGCGTTGACCAGGGAGGGAACACTGAAGCTTTCTTT. It specifies CASSVDQGGNTEAFF.

The chain is built from TRBV9 and TRBJ1-2; D is unclear. CDR1 and CDR2 from the germline V gene are SGDLS and YYNGEE. The CDR3 is 14 residues long. With 0 bases removed from V and 4 bases from J, the gap between germline ends came to 10 bases. The CDR3 loop reads CASSVAHTSYGYTF. Written as DNA, the CDR3 is TGTGCCAGCAGCGTAGCCCACACCTCCTATGGCTACACCTTC.

The chain links TRBV5-4 to TRBJ2-6, with 11 positions matching TRBD2. Germline V gene lookup returns CDR1 SGHNT and CDR2 YYREEE (reference sequence). With 0 bases clipped from V and 1 base from J, the junction kept 6 bases outside the gene matches. This CDR3 is 19 amino acids long. For the CDR3, the DNA is TGTGCCAGCAGCTTGGAGAGTAGCGGGGGGGGATCTGGGGCCAACGTCCTGACTTTC. It specifies CASSLESSGGGSGANVLTF.

This chain joins TRBV20-1 and TRBJ1-2; D gene ambiguous. CDR3 length equals 10 residues. The germline gives CDR1 DFQATT, CDR2 SNEGSKA (reference sequence). With 6 bases removed from V and 7 bases from J, the gap between germline ends came to 9 bases. CDR3 loop: CSAVGAGYTF. CDR3 sequence (DNA): TGCAGTGCCGTCGGAGCTGGCTACACCTTC.

V gene TRBV5-1 combines with J gene TRBJ2-7; 8 nucleotides align to TRBD2. The V gene's germline CDR1 is SGHRS and CDR2 YFSETQ. The CDR3 is 16 residues long. Losses at the gene ends were 0 bases for V and 6 bases for J; bases not matched to a gene: 11. This CDR3 is CASSLATAGVVGEQYF. The CDR3 DNA is TGCGCCAGCAGCTTGGCCACAGCGGGAGTAGTCGGCGAGCAGTACTTC.

In regard to this clone: One end of the junction varies from germline; a read error may be responsible. This sequence joins TRBV6-1 and TRBJ2-3; TRBD2 aligns across 10 bases. The V gene's germline CDR1 is MNHNS and CDR2 SASEGT. The CDR3 contains 16 residues. CDR3 coding DNA: TGTGCCAGCGGTGAACCAGCGGGGGGGTCCCCTCCGAGGCAGTATTTT. Encoded protein: CASGEPAGGSPPRQYF.

V usage is TRBV2 and J usage is TRBJ1-1; possible D gene TRBD1, 6 bases. With 2 bases removed from V and 2 bases from J, the gap between germline ends came to 15 bases. The germline CDR1 and CDR2 sequences are SNHLY and FYNNEI. The CDR3 has 16 amino acids. The CDR3 is CASSEQGLGRNTEAFF. The CDR3 nucleotides are TGTGCCAGCAGTGAACAGGGGTTGGGGAGAAACACTGAAGCTTTCTTT.

V is TRBV6-5 and J is TRBJ2-1; D possibly corresponds to TRBD2 (5 bases). This CDR3 is built from 13 residues. Germline V gene data show CDR1 as MNHEY and CDR2 as SVGAGI. Trimming removed 0 bases at V and 6 bases at J, with 6 bases between. The CDR3 region is CASSYSRVNEQFF. Here the CDR3 DNA reads TGTGCCAGCAGTTACTCGAGGGTCAATGAGCAGTTCTTC.

The chain has TRBV7-9 and TRBJ2-6; 7 bases are a match to TRBD1. There are 16 residues in the CDR3. CDR1 SEHNR and CDR2 FQNEAQ come from the germline V gene (reference sequence). The ends lost 5 bases at V and 4 bases at J; junction bases unmatched: 8. This chain's CDR3 is CASSTDRVKGANVLTF. Written as DNA, the CDR3 is TGTGCCAGCAGCACAGACAGGGTAAAAGGGGCCAACGTCCTGACTTTC.

V gene TRBV7-8 combines with J gene TRBJ2-2, with 8 bases that match TRBD2. Looked up from germline, CDR1 is SGHVS and CDR2 is FQNEAQ. After removal of 5 bases from V and 4 bases from J, the junction contained 18 bases not matched to a gene. CDR3 length: 19 amino acids. The CDR3 here is CASSRPLSERETGTGELFF. CDR3 nucleotide sequence: TGTGCCAGCAGCCGTCCACTTAGTGAGCGGGAGACGGGCACCGGGGAGCTGTTTTTT.

This clone showed up just a few times. The V and J genes are TRBV30 and TRBJ2-3, with D hard to call. The CDR3 length is 16 residues. Trimming shortened V by 0 bases and J by 0 bases, and 13 bases separated the two germline ends. Germline V gene data show CDR1 as GTSNPN and CDR2 as SVGIG (reference sequence). In nucleotides, the CDR3 is TGTGCCTGGAGTGTTAGCTACATCACTAGCACAGATACGCAGTATTTT. Translation gives CAWSVSYITSTDTQYF.

This sequence joins TRBV5-6 and TRBJ1-1; TRBD1 matches 9 bases. With 4 bases clipped from V and 11 bases from J, the junction kept 12 bases outside the gene matches. The germline V gene has CDR1 SGHDT and CDR2 YYEEEE. The CDR3 length is 14 residues. CDR3 amino acids: CASSPGTGLRGAFF. CDR3 nucleotides: TGTGCCAGCAGCCCTGGGACAGGGTTAAGAGGGGCTTTCTTT.

This chain links TRBV5-1 with TRBJ2-5; 11 bases are shared with TRBD1. Germline V lookup: CDR1 SGHRS, CDR2 YFSETQ. This CDR3 region has 15 residues. The V gene end was trimmed by 3 bases and the J gene end by 3 bases; junction bases not matched to a gene: 4. This CDR3 is CASSSDRGPEETQYF. The CDR3, as DNA: TGCGCCAGCAGCTCGGACAGGGGGCCAGAAGAGACCCAGTACTTC.

This chain joins TRBV19 and TRBJ2-7, with D possibly being TRBD2 (5 bases). The V gene's germline CDR1 is LNHDA and CDR2 SQIVND (reference sequence). The V end was cut by 3 bases, the J end by 3 bases, with 6 bases between. The CDR3 sequence is 12 residues long. The CDR3 protein is CASSIGGYEQYF. The CDR3 DNA reads as TGTGCCAGTAGTATCGGAGGCTACGAGCAGTACTTC.

This chain uses TRBV7-9 with TRBJ2-2; D unclear. Trimming cost V 1 base and J 1 base, with 4 bases left between them. Germline V gene sequence: CDR1 SEHNR, CDR2 FQNEAQ (reference sequence). The CDR3 sequence is 14 residues long. The CDR3 reads CASSLGGNTGELFF. The CDR3 bases are TGTGCCAGCAGCTTAGGAGGGAACACCGGGGAGCTGTTTTTT.

The chain links TRBV5-8 to TRBJ2-2; 9 positions agree with TRBD1. This CDR3 is 14 amino acids long. With 9 bases clipped from V and 5 bases from J, the junction kept 8 bases outside the gene matches. CDR1 and CDR2 (germline): SGHTS, YDEGEE. CDR3 region: CATREQGATGELFF. In nucleotides, the CDR3 is TGTGCCACCCGAGAACAGGGGGCGACCGGGGAGCTGTTTTTT. The variable domain in full, with the rest retrieved from reference TRBV5-8 and TRBJ2-2, is EAGVTQSPTHLIKTRGQQATLRCSPISGHTSVYWYQQALGLGLQFLLWYDEGEERNRGNFPPRFSGRQFPNYSSELNVNALELEDSALYLCATREQGATGELFFGEGSRLTVL.

V and J are TRBV30 and TRBJ1-1; D is unresolved. Germline V CDR1 and CDR2: GTSNPN, SVGIG (reference sequence). Trimming left V 2 bases short and J 0 bases short, with 7 bases between. The CDR3 has 13 amino acids. The CDR3 spells CAWSPGMNTEAFF. The CDR3 nucleotides are TGTGCCTGGAGTCCGGGTATGAACACTGAAGCTTTCTTT.

The chain links TRBV27 to TRBJ1-2; 8 bases map to TRBD1. The V segment lost 3 bases and the J segment 8 bases; nucleotides outside the gene matches: 5. Germline V gives CDR1 MNHEY, CDR2 SMNVEV (reference sequence). The CDR3 has 13 amino acids. The CDR3 bases are TGTGCCAGCAGTTTGAGGACAGGGTTAGGCTACACCTTC. It codes for CASSLRTGLGYTF.

This clone was recorded a few times. The V and J genes are TRBV3-1 (or the pseudogene TRBV3-2) and TRBJ1-4; D possibly corresponds to TRBD1 (6 bases). The CDR3 is 16 residues long. Looked up from germline, CDR1 is LGHDT and CDR2 is YNNKEL (reference sequence). V was clipped by 6 bases and J by 3 bases, with 17 bases between them. CDR3 amino acids: CASRLGGGNSNEKLFF. The CDR3 nucleotides are TGTGCCAGCAGACTCGGGGGGGGCAACTCTAATGAAAAACTGTTTTTT.

V gene TRBV4-1 combines with J gene TRBJ1-4; 7 positions agree with TRBD1. Per the germline V gene, CDR1 is MGHRA and CDR2 is YSYEKL. CDR3 length equals 16 residues. Trimming removed 2 bases from V and 0 bases from J; junction bases left unmatched: 3. CDR3 coding DNA: TGCGCCAGCAGCCAAAACAGGGGAGCAACTAATGAAAAACTGTTTTTT. Translating it yields CASSQNRGATNEKLFF.

V is TRBV5-1 and J is TRBJ2-7; 7 positions match TRBD2. The germline gives CDR1 SGHRS, CDR2 YFSETQ. The CDR3 loop spans 15 amino acids. The V gene end was trimmed by 3 bases and the J gene end by 1 base; junction bases not matched to a gene: 7. The CDR3 coding sequence is TGCGCCAGCAGCTCCACAGCGGGGCCATCCTACGAGCAGTACTTC. As protein: CASSSTAGPSYEQYF.

The table lists this clone with a count of one. The chain couples TRBV2 to TRBJ2-2; TRBD1 is a possible D gene (6 bases). Germline V gene sequence: CDR1 SNHLY, CDR2 FYNNEI. The V end lost 5 bases, the J end lost 5 bases, and 15 bases lay between the germline ends. CDR3 size: 15 residues. CDR3 sequence: CASSPQLTGTGELFF. The CDR3 nucleotides read TGTGCCAGCAGTCCCCAGCTTACAGGGACCGGGGAGCTGTTTTTT.

Here the CDR3 DNA reads TGTGCCAGCAGCTTGGAACAACCCCTATCAGGGTACTTC. It codes for CASSLEQPLSGYF. The J gene is TRBJ2-5, the V gene TRBV5-8; no reliable D call. In germline, CDR1 is SGHTS, CDR2 YDEGEE. The CDR3 is 13 amino acids. V dropped 0 bases and J dropped 13 bases, with 16 bases sitting between them.

This clone appeared a few times. The chain links TRBV10-1 to TRBJ2-7; 8 nucleotides match TRBD2. Trimming cost V 5 bases and J 0 bases; bases outside gene matches: 0. Germline V CDR1 and CDR2: WNHNN, SYGVQD (reference sequence). The CDR3 is 13 residues long. CDR3 in DNA: TGCGCCAGCAGTAGCGGGAGCTCCTACGAGCAGTACTTC. This sequence encodes CASSSGSSYEQYF.